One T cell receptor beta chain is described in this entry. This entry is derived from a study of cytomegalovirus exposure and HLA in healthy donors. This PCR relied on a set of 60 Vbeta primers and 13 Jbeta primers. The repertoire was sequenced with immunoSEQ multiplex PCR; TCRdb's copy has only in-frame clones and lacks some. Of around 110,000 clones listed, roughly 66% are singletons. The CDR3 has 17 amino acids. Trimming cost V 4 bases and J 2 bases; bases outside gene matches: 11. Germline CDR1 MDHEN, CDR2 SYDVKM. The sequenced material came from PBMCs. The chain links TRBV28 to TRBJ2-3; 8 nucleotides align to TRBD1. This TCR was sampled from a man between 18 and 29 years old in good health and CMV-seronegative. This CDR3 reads CASSSEGQGRDTDTQYF. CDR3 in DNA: TGTGCCAGCAGTTCAGAAGGACAGGGTAGGGACACAGATACGCAGTATTTT.